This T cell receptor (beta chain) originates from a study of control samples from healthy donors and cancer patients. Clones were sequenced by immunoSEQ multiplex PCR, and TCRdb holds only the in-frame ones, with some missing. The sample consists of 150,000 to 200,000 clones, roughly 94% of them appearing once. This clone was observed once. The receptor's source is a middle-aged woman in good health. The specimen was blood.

CDR3 coding DNA: TGTGCTAGTGGTCTGGAGCGAGTAGGGACCCAGTACTTC. Protein: CASGLERVGTQYF. The rearrangement uses TRBV12-5 and TRBJ2-5; D is unclear. Germline CDR1 and CDR2: LGHNT and FRNRAP. The CDR3 runs 13 residues. The germline V and J ends were trimmed by 5 bases and 7 bases, with 14 bases remaining between them.